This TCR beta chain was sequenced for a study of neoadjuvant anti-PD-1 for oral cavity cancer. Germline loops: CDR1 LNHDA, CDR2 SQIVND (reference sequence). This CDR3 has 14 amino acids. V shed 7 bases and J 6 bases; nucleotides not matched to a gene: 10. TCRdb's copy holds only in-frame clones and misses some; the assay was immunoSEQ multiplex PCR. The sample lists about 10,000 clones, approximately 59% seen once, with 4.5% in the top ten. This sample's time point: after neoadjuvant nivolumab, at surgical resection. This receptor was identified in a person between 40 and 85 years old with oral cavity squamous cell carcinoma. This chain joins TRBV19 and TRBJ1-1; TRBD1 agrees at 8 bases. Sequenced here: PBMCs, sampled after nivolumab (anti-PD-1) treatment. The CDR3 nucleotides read TGTGCCAGTACCTCGGACAGGGCAAGCGCTGAAGCTTTCTTT. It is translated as CASTSDRASAEAFF.